These 22 T cell receptor beta chains originate from one sample sequenced in a study of radiotherapy plus CTLA-4 blockade in lung cancer. TCRdb keeps only in-frame clones here, not all; method: immunoSEQ multiplex PCR. The sample has tens of thousands of clones; about four fifths are singletons. The sample consisted of peripheral blood, taken from a patient treated with radiotherapy plus ipilimumab. All receptors derive from a human donor with non-small cell lung cancer who had stable disease on radiotherapy plus ipilimumab.

This clone was counted only a few times. The V and J genes are TRBV18 and TRBJ1-3, with 7 positions matching TRBD1. Germline V gene lookup returns CDR1 KGHSH and CDR2 LQKENI. This CDR3 has 16 residues. J lost 8 bases, V lost 6 bases, and 16 bases had no gene match. The CDR3 DNA reads TGTGCCAGCTCGTCCGTTACAGGGGCTGTCTGGGACACCATATATTTT. Its translation is CASSSVTGAVWDTIYF.

This chain uses TRBV10-2 with TRBJ2-7, with 9 bases that match TRBD1. The germline gives CDR1 WSHSY, CDR2 SAAADI. There are 16 residues in the CDR3. The V gene end was trimmed by 0 bases and the J gene end by 2 bases; junction bases not matched to a gene: 5. The CDR3 DNA reads TGCGCCAGCAGTGAGTCCCTAGGGACAGGGACCTACGAGCAGTACTTC. As protein: CASSESLGTGTYEQYF.

This chain joins TRBV10-1 and TRBJ2-7; D is perhaps TRBD1 (6 bases). Germline CDR1 and CDR2: WNHNN and SYGVQD (reference sequence). The CDR3 contains 13 residues. With 3 bases removed from V and 5 bases from J, the gap between germline ends came to 11 bases. As DNA, the CDR3 is TGCGCCAGCAGTGAAAACAGGGTGGACGAGCAGTACTTC. Protein product: CASSENRVDEQYF.

The rearrangement joins TRBV19 to TRBJ2-7; TRBD2 matches 7 bases. This CDR3 region has 15 residues. V lost 1 base to trimming and J lost 0 bases; unmatched junction nucleotides: 3. CDR1 and CDR2 (germline): LNHDA, SQIVND (reference sequence). The CDR3 sequence is CASSIGGGRSYEQYF. The DNA of the CDR3 is TGTGCCAGTAGTATAGGGGGAGGGCGCTCCTACGAGCAGTACTTC.

This rearrangement joins TRBV5-1 to TRBJ2-1; 10 bases agree with TRBD1. V shed 3 bases and J 3 bases; nucleotides not matched to a gene: 6. Germline CDR1 SGHRS, CDR2 YFSETQ. The CDR3 extends over 16 amino acids. The CDR3 reads CASSSRQGANYNEQFF. Written as DNA, the CDR3 is TGCGCCAGCAGCTCGCGACAGGGGGCTAACTACAATGAGCAGTTCTTC. The variable domain in full, completed from reference TRBV5-1 and TRBJ2-1, reads KAGVTQTPRYLIKTRGQQVTLSCSPISGHRSVSWYQQTPGQGLQFLFEYFSETQRNKGNFPGRFSGRQFSNSRSEMNVSTLELGDSALYLCASSSRQGANYNEQFFGPGTRLTVL.

The chain joins TRBV4-2 to TRBJ1-1, with D possibly matching TRBD1 (5 bases). This CDR3 is 16 amino acids long. V was trimmed by 1 base and J by 5 bases, leaving 17 bases between them. In germline, CDR1 is LGHNA, CDR2 YNFKEQ. CDR3 protein: CASSQAPGRGDTEAFF. Written as DNA, the CDR3 is TGTGCCAGCAGCCAAGCACCCGGAAGGGGTGATACTGAAGCTTTCTTT.

The rearrangement joins TRBV11-1 to TRBJ2-1, with a possible D match to TRBD2 (5 bases). Germline CDR1 reads SGHAT; CDR2 reads FQDESV (reference sequence). The CDR3 runs 11 residues. The V gene lost 5 bases and the J gene lost 12 bases, with 11 bases spanning the gap. CDR3 nucleotide sequence: TGTGCCAGCAGCGCTTACGAGGGGCAGTTCTTC. It specifies CASSAYEGQFF.

V usage is TRBV5-1 and J usage is TRBJ1-6; no reliable D call. This CDR3 comprises 15 residues. V lost 3 bases, J lost 4 bases, and 11 bases lay in between. Germline CDR1 reads SGHRS; CDR2 reads YFSETQ. CDR3 residues: CASSSDPGYNSPLHF. For the CDR3, the DNA is TGCGCCAGCAGCTCAGATCCGGGGTATAATTCACCCCTCCACTTT.

This rearrangement joins TRBV27 to TRBJ1-5, with TRBD1 as a possible D gene (6 bases). In germline, CDR1 is MNHEY, CDR2 SMNVEV (reference sequence). The CDR3 totals 14 residues. The V end was cut by 6 bases, the J end by 3 bases, with 12 bases between. CDR3 in DNA: TGTGCCAGCAGAAGGAACAGGGACAATCAGCCCCAGCATTTT. This codes for CASRRNRDNQPQHF.

The V gene is TRBV10-2, the J gene TRBJ2-1, with D perhaps assigned TRBD1 or TRBD2 (5 bases each). Germline CDR1 and CDR2: WSHSY and SAAADI. CDR3 length: 12 residues. With 7 bases removed from V and 6 bases from J, the gap between germline ends came to 10 bases. CDR3 residues: CASTRGLNEQFF. The DNA of the CDR3 is TGCGCCAGCACCCGGGGCCTCAATGAGCAGTTCTTC.

J is TRBJ2-3 and V is TRBV6-1; TRBD2 agrees at 7 bases. Germline lookup yields CDR1 MNHNS and CDR2 SASEGT. The length of the CDR3 is 14 residues. Germline trimming cut 6 bases from V and 1 base from J; bases unmatched to any gene: 4. CDR3 region: CASRIGLGTDTQYF. In DNA, the CDR3 is TGTGCCAGCAGAATAGGACTAGGCACAGATACGCAGTATTTT.

The J gene is TRBJ2-7, the V gene TRBV9; 7 nucleotides match TRBD2. Germline V gene lookup returns CDR1 SGDLS and CDR2 YYNGEE. V dropped 4 bases and J dropped 3; count of bases not matched to a gene: 13. The CDR3 consists of 16 residues. In DNA, the CDR3 is TGTGCCAGCAGCCCCTCGGGAGGACTCGTAGGCTACGAGCAGTACTTC. Translating it yields CASSPSGGLVGYEQYF.

The chain uses TRBV6-1 and TRBJ1-3, with TRBD1 as a possible D gene (6 bases). In germline, CDR1 is MNHNS, CDR2 SASEGT. The V and J ends lost 4 bases and 0 bases respectively, with 16 bases between them. The CDR3 loop spans 17 amino acids. The CDR3 is CASSANFGGLSGNTIYF. Written as DNA, the CDR3 is TGTGCCAGCAGTGCTAATTTCGGGGGGCTCTCTGGAAACACCATATATTTT.

The rearrangement links TRBV19 to TRBJ2-7, with 7 bases fitting TRBD1. Germline lookup yields CDR1 LNHDA and CDR2 SQIVND (reference sequence). The V gene end was trimmed by 4 bases and the J gene end by 2 bases; junction bases not matched to a gene: 5. This CDR3 region has 14 residues. CDR3 bases: TGTGCCAGTAGTAAGGACAGGTGGACCTACGAGCAGTACTTC. Translated: CASSKDRWTYEQYF.

V gene TRBV2 combines with J gene TRBJ1-6; TRBD1 agrees at 7 bases. From germline, CDR1 is SNHLY and CDR2 FYNNEI. Trimming cost V 3 bases and J 19 bases; bases outside gene matches: 18. The CDR3 contains 15 residues. The CDR3 coding sequence is TGTGCCAGCAGTGACAGGGGGACCTATAATTCACTCCTTCACTTT. Encoded protein: CASSDRGTYNSLLHF.

The chain joins TRBV5-4 to TRBJ2-1, with D possibly being TRBD2 (6 bases). The germline CDR1 and CDR2 sequences are SGHNT and YYREEE (reference sequence). V was pared by 3 bases and J by 4 bases, with 17 bases between. The CDR3 is made up of 16 amino acids. CDR3 in amino acids: CASSSEGPRGYNEQFF. CDR3 DNA: TGTGCCAGCAGCTCAGAGGGACCGCGGGGTTACAATGAGCAGTTCTTC.

The V gene is TRBV6-5, the J gene TRBJ2-5; D might be TRBD1 or TRBD2, each matching 5 bases. The ends were cut back, 0 bases at V and 4 bases at J, with 15 bases in the middle. The germline V gene has CDR1 MNHEY and CDR2 SVGAGI. The CDR3 length is 16 residues. CDR3 protein: CASSYSAGGGRETQYF. The CDR3 bases are TGTGCCAGCAGTTACTCCGCCGGTGGGGGACGAGAGACCCAGTACTTC.

The CDR3 DNA reads TGCGCCAGCAGCCAGCACCCGGTTCCCTACGAGCAGTACTTC. This sequence encodes CASSQHPVPYEQYF. The V and J genes are TRBV4-1 and TRBJ2-7; D unresolved. Germline V CDR1 and CDR2: MGHRA, YSYEKL. The CDR3 contains 14 residues. V was pared by 3 bases and J by 2 bases, with 11 bases between.

The chain recombines TRBV5-1 with TRBJ2-2, with D possibly matching TRBD2 (5 bases). The CDR3 spans 14 residues. V lost 4 bases, J lost 0 bases, and 7 bases lay in between. Germline loops: CDR1 SGHRS, CDR2 YFSETQ. The DNA for the CDR3 is TGCGCCAGCAGCGAACTAGCGAACACCGGGGAGCTGTTTTTT. This codes for CASSELANTGELFF. Full variable domain (rest looked up from reference TRBV5-1 and TRBJ2-2): KAGVTQTPRYLIKTRGQQVTLSCSPISGHRSVSWYQQTPGQGLQFLFEYFSETQRNKGNFPGRFSGRQFSNSRSEMNVSTLELGDSALYLCASSELANTGELFFGEGSRLTVL.

This clone is a singleton in its sample. This rearrangement joins TRBV5-8 to TRBJ1-6; D unresolved. CDR1 is SGHTS, CDR2 YDEGEE, per germline. The V and J ends lost 0 bases and 4 bases respectively, with 5 bases between them. The CDR3 loop spans 14 amino acids. CDR3 bases: TGTGCCAGCAGCTTGGGAGGGTATAATTCACCCCTCCACTTT. Translated, it gives CASSLGGYNSPLHF.

The rearrangement joins TRBV7-7 to TRBJ2-5, with a possible D match to TRBD2 (6 bases). The germline V gene has CDR1 SSHAT and CDR2 FNYEAQ (reference sequence). The CDR3 is 13 residues long. The V end was cut by 4 bases, the J end by 3 bases, with 9 bases between. The CDR3 nucleotides are TGTGCCAGCAGCTACGCGGGGAAAGAGACCCAGTACTTC. This encodes CASSYAGKETQYF.

The sample holds a few counts of this clone. The chain recombines TRBV19 with TRBJ2-5; the D is unclear. Germline V gene sequence: CDR1 LNHDA, CDR2 SQIVND (reference sequence). The CDR3 totals 10 residues. DNA for the CDR3: TGTGGAGGCCTCGGAGAGACCCAGTACTTC. It is translated as CGGLGETQYF.